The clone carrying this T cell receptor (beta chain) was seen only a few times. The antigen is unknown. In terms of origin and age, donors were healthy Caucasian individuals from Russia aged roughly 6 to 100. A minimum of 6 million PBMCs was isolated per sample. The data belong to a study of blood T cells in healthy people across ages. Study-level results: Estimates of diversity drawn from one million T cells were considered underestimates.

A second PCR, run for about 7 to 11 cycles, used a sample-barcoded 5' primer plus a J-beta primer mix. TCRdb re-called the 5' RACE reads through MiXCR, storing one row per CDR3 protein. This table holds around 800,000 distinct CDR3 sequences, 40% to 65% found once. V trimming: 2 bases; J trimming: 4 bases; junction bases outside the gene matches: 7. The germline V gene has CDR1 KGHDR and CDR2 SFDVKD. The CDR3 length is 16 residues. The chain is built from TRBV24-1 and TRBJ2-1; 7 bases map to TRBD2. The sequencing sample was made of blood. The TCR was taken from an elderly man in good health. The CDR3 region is CATSDSWEGPYNEQFF. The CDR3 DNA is TGTGCCACCAGTGATTCGTGGGAGGGACCGTACAATGAGCAGTTCTTC.